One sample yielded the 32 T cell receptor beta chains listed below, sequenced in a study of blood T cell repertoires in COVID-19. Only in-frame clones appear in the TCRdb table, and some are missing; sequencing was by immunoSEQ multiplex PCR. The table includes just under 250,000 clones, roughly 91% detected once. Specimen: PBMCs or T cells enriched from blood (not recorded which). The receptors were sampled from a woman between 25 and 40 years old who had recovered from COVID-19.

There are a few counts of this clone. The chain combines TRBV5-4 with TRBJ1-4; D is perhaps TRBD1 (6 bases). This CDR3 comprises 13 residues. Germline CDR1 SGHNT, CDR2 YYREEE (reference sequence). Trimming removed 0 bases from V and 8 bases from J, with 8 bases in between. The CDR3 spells CASSLAGDEKLFF. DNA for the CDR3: TGTGCCAGCAGCTTGGCAGGGGACGAAAAACTGTTTTTT.

The DNA of the CDR3 is TGTGCCAGCAGTCCCCTGAGGGCGGGGAACACTGAAGCTTTCTTT. It encodes CASSPLRAGNTEAFF. This sequence joins TRBV28 and TRBJ1-1; the D is unclear. Germline loops: CDR1 MDHEN, CDR2 SYDVKM. The CDR3 length is 15 residues. The V and J ends lost 5 bases and 1 base respectively, with 14 bases between them.

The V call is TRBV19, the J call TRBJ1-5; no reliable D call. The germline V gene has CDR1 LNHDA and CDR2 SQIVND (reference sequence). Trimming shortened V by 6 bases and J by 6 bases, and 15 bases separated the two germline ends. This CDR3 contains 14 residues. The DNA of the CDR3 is TGTGCCAGTAGACCCGATCGGGGTTTTCAGCCCCAGCATTTT. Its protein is CASRPDRGFQPQHF.

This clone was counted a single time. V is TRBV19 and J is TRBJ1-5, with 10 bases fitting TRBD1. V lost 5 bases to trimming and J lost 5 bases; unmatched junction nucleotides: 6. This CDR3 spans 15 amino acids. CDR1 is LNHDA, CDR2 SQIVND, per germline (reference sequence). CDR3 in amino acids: CASSPGQGMYQPQHF. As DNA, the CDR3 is TGTGCCAGTAGTCCGGGACAGGGGATGTATCAGCCCCAGCATTTT.

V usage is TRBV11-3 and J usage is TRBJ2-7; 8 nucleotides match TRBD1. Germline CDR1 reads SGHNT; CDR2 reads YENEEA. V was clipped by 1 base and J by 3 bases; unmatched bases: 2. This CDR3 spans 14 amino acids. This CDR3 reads CASSLAGGDYEQYF. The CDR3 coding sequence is TGTGCCAGCAGCTTAGCAGGGGGCGACTACGAGCAGTACTTC.

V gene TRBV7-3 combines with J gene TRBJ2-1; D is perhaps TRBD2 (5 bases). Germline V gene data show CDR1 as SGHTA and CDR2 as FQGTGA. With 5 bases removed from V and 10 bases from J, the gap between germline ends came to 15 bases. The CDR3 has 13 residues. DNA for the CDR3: TGTGCCAGCAGCATCCAGGACTCCCTGGAGCAGTTCTTC. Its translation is CASSIQDSLEQFF.

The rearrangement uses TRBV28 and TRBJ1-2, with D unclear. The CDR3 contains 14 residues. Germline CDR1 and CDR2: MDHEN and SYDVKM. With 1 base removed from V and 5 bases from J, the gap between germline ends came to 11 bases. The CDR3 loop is CASSLSSPSYGYTF. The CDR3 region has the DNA TGTGCCAGCAGTTTATCTTCTCCCAGTTATGGCTACACCTTC.

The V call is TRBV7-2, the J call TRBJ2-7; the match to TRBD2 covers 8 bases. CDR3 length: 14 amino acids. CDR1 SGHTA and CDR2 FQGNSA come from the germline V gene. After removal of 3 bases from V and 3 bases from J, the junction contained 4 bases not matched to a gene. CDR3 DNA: TGTGCCAGCAGCTTCGGGAGCGGGAGCTACGAGCAGTACTTC. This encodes CASSFGSGSYEQYF.

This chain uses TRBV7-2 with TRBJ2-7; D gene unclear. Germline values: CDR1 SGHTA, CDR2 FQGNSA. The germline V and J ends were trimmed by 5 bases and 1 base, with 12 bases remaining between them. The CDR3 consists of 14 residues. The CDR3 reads CASSPGIGSYEQYF. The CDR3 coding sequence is TGTGCCAGCAGCCCGGGTATCGGGTCCTACGAGCAGTACTTC.

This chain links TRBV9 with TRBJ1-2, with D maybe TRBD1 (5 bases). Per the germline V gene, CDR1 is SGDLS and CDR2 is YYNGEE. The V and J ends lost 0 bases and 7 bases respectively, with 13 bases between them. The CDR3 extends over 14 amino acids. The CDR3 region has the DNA TGTGCCAGCAGCGTAGAAGGGTTGGGGGGTGGCTACACCTTC. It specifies CASSVEGLGGGYTF. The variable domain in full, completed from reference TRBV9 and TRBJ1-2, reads DSGVTQTPKHLITATGQRVTLRCSPRSGDLSVYWYQQSLDQGLQFLIQYYNGEERAKGNILERFSAQQFPDLHSELNLSSLELGDSALYFCASSVEGLGGGYTFGSGTRLTVV.

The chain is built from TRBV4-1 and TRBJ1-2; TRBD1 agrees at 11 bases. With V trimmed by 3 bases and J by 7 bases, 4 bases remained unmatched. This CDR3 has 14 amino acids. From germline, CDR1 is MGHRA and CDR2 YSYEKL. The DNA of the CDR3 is TGCGCCAGCAGCCAGTCGGACAGGGGGCTTGGCTACACCTTC. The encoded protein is CASSQSDRGLGYTF.

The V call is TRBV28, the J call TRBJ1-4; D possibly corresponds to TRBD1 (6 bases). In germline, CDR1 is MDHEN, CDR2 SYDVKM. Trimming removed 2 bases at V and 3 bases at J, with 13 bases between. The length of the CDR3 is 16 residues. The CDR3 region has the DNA TGTGCCAGCAGTTTAATTGGGGGGGCGGCTAATGAAAAACTGTTTTTT. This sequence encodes CASSLIGGAANEKLFF.

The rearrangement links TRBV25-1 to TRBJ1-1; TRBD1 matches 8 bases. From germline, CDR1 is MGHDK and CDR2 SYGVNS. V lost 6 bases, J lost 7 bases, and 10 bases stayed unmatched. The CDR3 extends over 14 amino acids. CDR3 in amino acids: CASRGQGGVSEAFF. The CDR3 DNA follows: TGTGCCAGCAGAGGACAGGGAGGTGTGAGTGAAGCTTTCTTT.

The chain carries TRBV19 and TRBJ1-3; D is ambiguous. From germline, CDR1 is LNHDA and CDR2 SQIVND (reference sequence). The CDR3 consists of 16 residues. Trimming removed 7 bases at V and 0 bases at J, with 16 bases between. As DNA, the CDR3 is TGTGCCAGTATCCCACTTTCGACACACTCTGGAAACACCATATATTTT. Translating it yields CASIPLSTHSGNTIYF.

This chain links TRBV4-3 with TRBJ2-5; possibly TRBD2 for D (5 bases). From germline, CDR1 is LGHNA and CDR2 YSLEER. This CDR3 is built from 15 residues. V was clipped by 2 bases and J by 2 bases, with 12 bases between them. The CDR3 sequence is CASSQLVARQETQYF. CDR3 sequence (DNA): TGCGCCAGCAGCCAATTGGTAGCGAGACAAGAGACCCAGTACTTC.

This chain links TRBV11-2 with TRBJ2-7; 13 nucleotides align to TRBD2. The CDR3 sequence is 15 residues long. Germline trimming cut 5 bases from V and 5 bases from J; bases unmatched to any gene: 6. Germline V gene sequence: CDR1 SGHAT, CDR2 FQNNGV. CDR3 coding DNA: TGTGCCAGCAGCATACTAGCGGGAGGGCCCCACGAGCAGTACTTC. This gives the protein CASSILAGGPHEQYF. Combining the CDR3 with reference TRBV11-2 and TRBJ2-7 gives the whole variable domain EAGVAQSPRYKIIEKRQSVAFWCNPISGHATLYWYQQILGQGPKLLIQFQNNGVVDDSQLPKDRFSAERLKGVDSTLKIQPAKLEDSAVYLCASSILAGGPHEQYFGPGTRLTVT.

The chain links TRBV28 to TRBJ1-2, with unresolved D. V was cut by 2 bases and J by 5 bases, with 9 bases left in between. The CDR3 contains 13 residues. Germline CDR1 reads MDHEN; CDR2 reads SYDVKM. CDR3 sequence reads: CASSLGFLYGYTF. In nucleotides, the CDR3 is TGTGCCAGCAGTTTAGGCTTCCTTTATGGCTACACCTTC.

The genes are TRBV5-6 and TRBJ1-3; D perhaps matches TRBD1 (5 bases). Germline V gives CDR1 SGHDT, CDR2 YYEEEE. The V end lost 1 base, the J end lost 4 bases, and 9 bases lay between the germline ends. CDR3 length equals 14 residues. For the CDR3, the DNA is TGTGCCAGCAGCTTGAGGGGACTCGGAAACACCATATATTTT. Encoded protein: CASSLRGLGNTIYF.

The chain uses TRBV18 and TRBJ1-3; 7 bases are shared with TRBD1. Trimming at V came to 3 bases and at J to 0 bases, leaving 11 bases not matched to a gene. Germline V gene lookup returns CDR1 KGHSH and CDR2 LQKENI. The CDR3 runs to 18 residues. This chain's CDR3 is CASSPGQTFSLSGNTIYF. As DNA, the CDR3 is TGTGCCAGCTCACCGGGACAGACCTTCTCGCTCTCTGGAAACACCATATATTTT.

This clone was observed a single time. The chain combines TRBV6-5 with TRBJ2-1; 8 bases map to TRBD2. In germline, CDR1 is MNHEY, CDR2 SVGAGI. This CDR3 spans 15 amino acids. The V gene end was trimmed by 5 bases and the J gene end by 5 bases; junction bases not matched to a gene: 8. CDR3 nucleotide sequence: TGTGCCAGCAGTCGGCGGACTAGCCCTAACAATGAGCAGTTCTTC. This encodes CASSRRTSPNNEQFF.

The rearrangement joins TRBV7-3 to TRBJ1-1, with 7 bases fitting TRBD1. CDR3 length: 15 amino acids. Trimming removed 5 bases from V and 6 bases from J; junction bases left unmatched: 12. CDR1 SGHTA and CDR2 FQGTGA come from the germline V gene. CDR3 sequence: CASSPGGRGDAEAFF. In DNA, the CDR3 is TGTGCCAGCAGCCCTGGGGGCAGGGGGGACGCTGAAGCTTTCTTT.

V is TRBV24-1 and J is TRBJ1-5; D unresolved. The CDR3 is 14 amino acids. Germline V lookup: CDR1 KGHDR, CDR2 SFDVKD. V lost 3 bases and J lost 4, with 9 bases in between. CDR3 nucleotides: TGTGCCACCAGTGATAGATCGGGTAATCAGCCCCAGCATTTT. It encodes CATSDRSGNQPQHF.

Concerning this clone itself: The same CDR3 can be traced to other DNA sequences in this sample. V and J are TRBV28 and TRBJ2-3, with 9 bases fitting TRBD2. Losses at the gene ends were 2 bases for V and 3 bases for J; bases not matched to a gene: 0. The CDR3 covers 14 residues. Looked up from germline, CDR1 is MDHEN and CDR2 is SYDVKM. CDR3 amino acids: CASSLSGRTDTQYF. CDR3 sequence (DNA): TGTGCCAGCAGTTTAAGCGGGAGGACAGATACGCAGTATTTT.

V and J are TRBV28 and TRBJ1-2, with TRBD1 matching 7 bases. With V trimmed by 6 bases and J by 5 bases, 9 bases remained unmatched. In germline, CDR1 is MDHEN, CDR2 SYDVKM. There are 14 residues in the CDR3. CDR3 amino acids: CASSLQGVGYGYTF. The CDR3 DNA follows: TGTGCCAGCAGCCTTCAGGGGGTTGGGTATGGCTACACCTTC.

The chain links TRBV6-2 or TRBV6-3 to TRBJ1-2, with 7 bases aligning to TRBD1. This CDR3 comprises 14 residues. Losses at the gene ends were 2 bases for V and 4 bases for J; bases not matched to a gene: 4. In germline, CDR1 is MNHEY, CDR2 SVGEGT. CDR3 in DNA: TGTGCCAGCAGTTACACGGGACAGAGCTATGGCTACACCTTC. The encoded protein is CASSYTGQSYGYTF.

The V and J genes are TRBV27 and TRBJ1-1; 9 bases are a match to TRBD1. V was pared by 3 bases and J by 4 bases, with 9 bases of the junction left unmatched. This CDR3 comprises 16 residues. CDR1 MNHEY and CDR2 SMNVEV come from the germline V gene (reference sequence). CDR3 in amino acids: CASSLFARTGATEAFF. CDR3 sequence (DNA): TGTGCCAGCAGTTTGTTCGCTCGGACAGGGGCCACTGAAGCTTTCTTT.

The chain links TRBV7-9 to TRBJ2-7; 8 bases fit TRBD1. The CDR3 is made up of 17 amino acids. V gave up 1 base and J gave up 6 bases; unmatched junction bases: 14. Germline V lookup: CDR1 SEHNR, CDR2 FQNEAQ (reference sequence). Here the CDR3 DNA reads TGTGCCAGCAGCTTAGTACGAGGGGGGACAGGCACCGCCGAGCAGTACTTC. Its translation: CASSLVRGGTGTAEQYF.

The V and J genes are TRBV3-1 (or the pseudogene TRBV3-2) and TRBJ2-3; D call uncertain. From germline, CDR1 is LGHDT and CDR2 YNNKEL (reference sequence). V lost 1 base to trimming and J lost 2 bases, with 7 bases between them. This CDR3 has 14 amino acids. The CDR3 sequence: CASSQGAATDTQYF. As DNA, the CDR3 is TGTGCCAGCAGCCAAGGGGCCGCCACAGATACGCAGTATTTT.

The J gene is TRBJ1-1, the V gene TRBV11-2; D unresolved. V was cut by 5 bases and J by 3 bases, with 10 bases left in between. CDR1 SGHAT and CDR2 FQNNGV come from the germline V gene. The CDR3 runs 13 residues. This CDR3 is CASSATSYTEAFF. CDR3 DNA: TGTGCCAGCAGCGCCACAAGTTACACTGAAGCTTTCTTT.

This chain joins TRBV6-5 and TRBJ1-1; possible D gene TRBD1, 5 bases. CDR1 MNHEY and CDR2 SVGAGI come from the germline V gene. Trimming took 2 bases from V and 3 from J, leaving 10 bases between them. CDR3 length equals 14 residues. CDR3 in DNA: TGTGCCAGCAGTTACGGGGGGGAATACACTGAAGCTTTCTTT. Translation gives CASSYGGEYTEAFF.

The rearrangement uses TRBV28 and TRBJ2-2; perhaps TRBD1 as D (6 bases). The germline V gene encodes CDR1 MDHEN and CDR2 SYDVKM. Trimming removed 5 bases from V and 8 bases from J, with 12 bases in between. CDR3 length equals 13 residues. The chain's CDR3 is CASSLQGPGELFF. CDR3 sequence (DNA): TGTGCCAGCAGTCTACAGGGTCCAGGGGAGCTGTTTTTT.

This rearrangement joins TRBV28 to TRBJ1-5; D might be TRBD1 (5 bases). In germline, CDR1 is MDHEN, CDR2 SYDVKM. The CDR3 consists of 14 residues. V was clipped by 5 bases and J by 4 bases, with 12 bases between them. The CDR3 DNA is TGTGCCAGCAGTATCGGACAAGGTAATCAGCCCCAGCATTTT. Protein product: CASSIGQGNQPQHF.